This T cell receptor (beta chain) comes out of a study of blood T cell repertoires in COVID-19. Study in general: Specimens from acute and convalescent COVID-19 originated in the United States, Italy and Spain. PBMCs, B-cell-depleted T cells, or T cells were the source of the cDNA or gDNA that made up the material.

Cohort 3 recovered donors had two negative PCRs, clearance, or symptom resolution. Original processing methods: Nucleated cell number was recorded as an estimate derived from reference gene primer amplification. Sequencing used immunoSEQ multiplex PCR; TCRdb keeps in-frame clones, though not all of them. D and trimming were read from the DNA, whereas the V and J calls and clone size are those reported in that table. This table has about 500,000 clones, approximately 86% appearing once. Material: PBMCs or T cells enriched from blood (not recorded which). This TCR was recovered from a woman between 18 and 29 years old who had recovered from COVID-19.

CDR3 region: CAIGGGEMNTEAFF. The CDR3 DNA sequence: TGTGCCATCGGGGGGGGAGAAATGAACACTGAAGCTTTCTTT. This chain joins TRBV10-3 and TRBJ1-1; the D gene is possibly TRBD1 (5 bases). V gave up 8 bases and J gave up 0 bases, with 13 bases separating them. CDR1 and CDR2 from the germline V gene are ENHRY and SYGVKD. CDR3 length: 14 residues.